One and the same sample provided the 21 T cell receptor beta chains below, sequenced in a study of T cell repertoires in cytomegalovirus infection (dated by TCRdb to between 2018 and 2021). Sequencing instrument: Illumina HiSeq 1500. Clones were called with MiXCR by TCRdb after fastp trimmed the public reads at Q25, and only in-frame beta chains were retained. Every CDR3 protein is listed once, alongside the most common genes and DNA of its rows. Within this sample are about 310,000 distinct CDR3 sequences, with approximately 25% of them counted one time only. The ten largest clones represent roughly 14% of the sample. Their recognized antigens are unknown. The label giving this sample's treatment or condition can be read as: in vitro stimulation with specific CMV peptide epitopes to enrich CMV-specific T cells. The sample in question was cultured PBMCs, obtained from culture after CMV antigen stimulation. The receptors come from a human donor in good health (CMV status not recorded). Some clones in this sample may be carry-over from other donors' samples.

This clonotype was counted once. This sequence may be a read error, since a much larger clone differs from it by one base. This rearrangement joins TRBV11-1 to TRBJ2-7; 9 nucleotides line up with TRBD1. Germline assignment: CDR1 SGHAT and CDR2 FQDESV (reference sequence). The ends lost 5 bases at V and 3 bases at J; junction bases unmatched: 8. This CDR3 region has 15 residues. In nucleotides, the CDR3 is TGTGCCAGCAGCCGCGCCGGGACAGGGCTCTACGAGCAGTACTTC. Translation: CASSRAGTGLYEQYF. Full variable domain (remainder filled in from reference TRBV11-1 and TRBJ2-7): EAEVAQSPRYKITEKSQAVAFWCDPISGHATLYWYRQILGQGPELLVQFQDESVVDDSQLPKDRFSAERLKGVDSTLKIQPAELGDSAMYLCASSRAGTGLYEQYFGPGTRLTVT.

J is TRBJ2-3 and V is TRBV20-1; 7 bases fit TRBD2. V shed 5 bases and J 2 bases; nucleotides not matched to a gene: 10. Germline V lookup: CDR1 DFQATT, CDR2 SNEGSKA (reference sequence). The CDR3 is 15 residues long. Here the CDR3 DNA reads TGCAGTGCTGGCCCGAGGCGGGGGTCCACAGATACGCAGTATTTT. This codes for CSAGPRRGSTDTQYF.

This chain joins TRBV19 and TRBJ2-5, with TRBD2 matching over 13 bases. Trimming removed 7 bases from V and 2 bases from J; junction bases left unmatched: 10. The germline V gene has CDR1 LNHDA and CDR2 SQIVND (reference sequence). This CDR3 has 17 amino acids. The CDR3 coding sequence is TGTGCCAGTACCACCGGACCGGGACTAGCGGGGCAAGAGACCCAGTACTTC. Translating gives CASTTGPGLAGQETQYF.

The V and J genes are TRBV27 and TRBJ1-2, with a tentative D call TRBD1 (5 bases). The CDR3 is 14 amino acids. Germline V CDR1 and CDR2: MNHEY, SMNVEV (reference sequence). Trimming left V 5 bases short and J 4 bases short, with 14 bases between. The CDR3 nucleotides are TGTGCCAGCAGTCAGGGTGGGAAACTCTATGGCTACACCTTC. Translated, it gives CASSQGGKLYGYTF.

The chain is built from TRBV12-3 or TRBV12-4 and TRBJ1-1; 7 nucleotides align to TRBD1. This CDR3 is 16 amino acids long. Germline trimming cut 3 bases from V and 3 bases from J; bases unmatched to any gene: 10. For the CDR3, the DNA is TGTGCCAGCAGTTTTGACAGGGCCTCCTCGGACACTGAAGCTTTCTTT. It specifies CASSFDRASSDTEAFF.

This clonotype has a count of ten or more. V and J are TRBV7-2 and TRBJ1-2; 8 nucleotides match TRBD1. Germline CDR1 is SGHTA and CDR2 is FQGNSA. The CDR3 has 15 residues. V trimming: 5 bases; J trimming: 3 bases; junction bases outside the gene matches: 8. DNA of the CDR3: TGTGCCAGCAGCACGCACCTGACAGGGGACTATGGCTACACCTTC. Its translation: CASSTHLTGDYGYTF.

This clonotype was detected many times. The V and J genes are TRBV11-2 and TRBJ2-1; 9 bases fit TRBD1. J was trimmed by 10 bases and V by 5 bases; bases with no gene match: 6. The germline V gene has CDR1 SGHAT and CDR2 FQNNGV. This CDR3 is built from 13 residues. The CDR3 region is CASSGDRAQEQFF. The CDR3 region has the DNA TGTGCCAGCAGCGGGGACAGGGCTCAAGAGCAGTTCTTC.

This clonotype was observed a single time. This sequence joins TRBV28 and TRBJ1-5; D is uncertain. V lost 7 bases, J lost 6 bases, and 19 bases lay in between. Germline V gives CDR1 MDHEN, CDR2 SYDVKM. The CDR3 contains 15 residues. CDR3 in DNA: TGTGCCAGCATTGAGGTGGAAGGATCGAGTCAGCCCCAGCATTTT. Protein: CASIEVEGSSQPQHF. The variable domain in full, completed from reference TRBV28 and TRBJ1-5, reads DVKVTQSSRYLVKRTGEKVFLECVQDMDHENMFWYRQDPGLGLRLIYFSYDVKMKEKGDIPEGYSVSREKKERFSLILESASTNQTSMYLCASIEVEGSSQPQHFGDGTRLSIL.

The V call is TRBV18, the J call TRBJ1-2; possible D gene TRBD1, 5 bases. V was pared by 4 bases and J by 6 bases, with 18 bases between. Germline CDR1 reads KGHSH; CDR2 reads LQKENI. The length of the CDR3 is 15 residues. The CDR3 reads CASSQTNGGENGYTF. The CDR3 DNA reads TGTGCCAGCTCACAAACGAACGGGGGAGAAAATGGCTACACCTTC.

This clonotype was seen a few times. The chain couples TRBV12-3 or TRBV12-4 to TRBJ2-4, with 14 bases fitting TRBD2. V lost 6 bases and J lost 7; bases outside the gene matches: 11. This CDR3 is built from 17 residues. The CDR3 is CASSLGTSGSASNIQYF. Written as DNA, the CDR3 is TGTGCCAGCAGCCTCGGGACTAGCGGGAGTGCCAGTAACATTCAGTACTTC.

This chain's CDR3 is CASSDPRGLAGEVVQETQYF. CDR3 in DNA: TGTGCCAGCAGTGACCCCAGGGGACTAGCGGGAGAAGTGGTCCAAGAGACCCAGTACTTC. V usage is TRBV25-1 and J usage is TRBJ2-5, with 14 bases matching TRBD2. The length of the CDR3 is 20 residues. Germline V gives CDR1 MGHDK, CDR2 SYGVNS. V shed 3 bases and J 1 base; nucleotides not matched to a gene: 13.

Regarding this clonotype: One end of the junction is discordant with germline, which a read error may explain. This CDR3 is CASSLGSERTLHF. CDR3 bases: TGTGCCAGCAGCTTAGGATCCGAGAGGACCCTCCACTTT. The J gene is TRBJ1-6, the V gene TRBV12-3 or TRBV12-4; no reliable D call. This CDR3 is 13 amino acids long.

V is TRBV20-1 and J is TRBJ1-4; perhaps TRBD1 as D (5 bases). Trimming took off 6 bases at V and 7 bases at J, with 15 bases between the two ends. CDR1 is DFQATT and CDR2 is SNEGSKA in the germline V gene (reference sequence). The CDR3 is made up of 13 amino acids. CDR3 nucleotides: TGCAGTGCCCAGACAGACAGTCCTGAAAAACTGTTTTTT. This gives the protein CSAQTDSPEKLFF.

The CDR3, as DNA: TGTGCCATCTCTCCGATGCGGGAGCAGTACGTC. Translation gives CAISPMREQYV. The chain recombines TRBV10-3 with TRBJ2-7; no definite D call. Trimming pared 8 bases from V and 7 bases from J, leaving 12 bases between. Germline V gene sequence: CDR1 ENHRY, CDR2 SYGVKD. This CDR3 contains 11 residues.

A few counts support this clonotype. The rearrangement links TRBV7-2 to TRBJ2-5; D perhaps matches TRBD1 (6 bases). V lost 7 bases and J lost 3, with 15 bases in between. Germline CDR1 is SGHTA and CDR2 is FQGNSA. The CDR3 totals 14 residues. CDR3 DNA: TGTGCCAGCAAGCCCATGGCAGGGGAAGAGACCCAGTACTTC. This translates into CASKPMAGEETQYF.

This clonotype was seen repeatedly, ten times or more. V gene TRBV7-2 combines with J gene TRBJ2-3; D possibly matches TRBD1 or TRBD2 (5 bases each). This CDR3 contains 16 residues. V was pared by 1 base and J by 0 bases, with 11 bases between. Germline assignment: CDR1 SGHTA and CDR2 FQGNSA. The DNA of the CDR3 is TGTGCCAGCAGCTTAGATTGGGGGAGTAGCACAGATACGCAGTATTTT. The encoded protein is CASSLDWGSSTDTQYF. Filled out from reference TRBV7-2 and TRBJ2-3, the complete variable domain reads GAGVSQSPSNKVTEKGKDVELRCDPISGHTALYWYRQSLGQGLEFLIYFQGNSAPDKSGLPSDRFSAERTGGSVSTLTIQRTQQEDSAVYLCASSLDWGSSTDTQYFGPGTRLTVL.

This chain's CDR3 is CASSLVPSGNTIYF. The CDR3 nucleotides read TGTGCCAGCAGTTTGGTCCCCTCTGGAAACACCATATATTTT. The chain carries TRBV12-3 or TRBV12-4 and TRBJ1-3, with D unclear. The CDR3 runs 14 residues. V dropped 3 bases and J dropped 0 bases, with 6 bases sitting between them.

Turning to this clonotype: The junction departs from the called germline gene at one end, perhaps through a read error. This chain connects TRBV28 to TRBJ2-7; a weak D match, TRBD1 (5 bases). Germline V gene lookup returns CDR1 MDHEN and CDR2 SYDVKM. This CDR3 has 15 residues. CDR3 nucleotides: TGTGCCAGCAGTTTATTAGGCAGGGTCTCCGACGAGCAGTACTTC. Its translation: CASSLLGRVSDEQYF.

This clonotype was recorded a few times. Relative to the germline gene, one junction end is altered; a read error may explain this. The V gene is TRBV30, the J gene TRBJ2-5; D is possibly TRBD1 or TRBD2 (6 bases each). This CDR3 spans 14 amino acids. CDR1 GTSNPN and CDR2 SVGIG come from the germline V gene (reference sequence). The CDR3 region is CAWRGQGTQETQYF. The CDR3 nucleotides are TGTGCATGGAGGGGCCAGGGGACCCAAGAGACCCAGTACTTC.

In its sample, this clonotype was seen many times. The chain combines TRBV18 with TRBJ2-3; TRBD2 matches 7 bases. The germline CDR1 and CDR2 sequences are KGHSH and LQKENI. The CDR3 sequence is 16 residues long. With V trimmed by 4 bases and J by 3 bases, 10 bases remained unmatched. The CDR3 nucleotides are TGTGCCAGCTCACGGGGTTCCGCGGGAGCGACAGATACGCAGTATTTT. This codes for CASSRGSAGATDTQYF.

The chain recombines TRBV19 with TRBJ2-4; D gene ambiguous. Germline V gene data show CDR1 as LNHDA and CDR2 as SQIVND (reference sequence). The CDR3 is 16 residues long. V lost 3 bases, J lost 0 bases, and 12 bases lay in between. CDR3 nucleotides: TGTGCCAGTAGTATTCGGCGCATGCTAGCCAAAAACATTCAGTACTTC. Encoded protein: CASSIRRMLAKNIQYF.